The 24 T cell receptor beta chains reported below all come from one sample, sequenced in a study of T cells of healthy individuals. MiXCR, run by TCRdb on the 5' RACE reads, gives a single entry per CDR3 protein. In the table there are roughly 76,000 distinct CDR3 sequences, approximately 5.4% of which are singletons. The receptor set was obtained from a female donor in good health.

J is TRBJ2-1 and V is TRBV20-1; 7 nucleotides match TRBD2. V was clipped by 0 bases and J by 5 bases; unmatched bases: 7. Germline-derived CDR1 and CDR2 are DFQATT and SNEGSKA (reference sequence). This CDR3 contains 15 residues. CDR3 sequence: CSARDQRGSHNEQFF. In DNA form, the CDR3 reads TGCAGTGCTAGAGATCAGCGGGGTAGTCACAATGAGCAGTTCTTC.

This clonotype showed up just a few times. The rearrangement uses TRBV7-2 and TRBJ2-3, with 7 bases matching TRBD2. Trimming at V came to 1 base and at J to 6 bases, leaving 10 bases not matched to a gene. CDR3 length: 16 residues. CDR1 is SGHTA, CDR2 FQGNSA, per germline. The DNA for the CDR3 is TGTGCCAGCAGCTTAGGGCGGGAGCCCCCGGTGGATACGCAGTATTTT. It translates to CASSLGREPPVDTQYF.

This sequence joins TRBV7-9 and TRBJ2-3; 10 bases match TRBD2. J was trimmed by 6 bases and V by 7 bases; bases with no gene match: 10. The CDR3 is 15 amino acids. Germline lookup yields CDR1 SEHNR and CDR2 FQNEAQ (reference sequence). CDR3 bases: TGTGCCAGCACCCTAGCGGGAGTCGGGAGGGATACGCAGTATTTT. Protein product: CASTLAGVGRDTQYF. The entire variable domain, with the rest obtained from reference TRBV7-9 and TRBJ2-3, is as follows: DTGVSQNPRHKITKRGQNVTFRCDPISEHNRLYWYRQTLGQGPEFLTYFQNEAQLEKSRLLSDRFSAERPKGSFSTLEIQRTEQGDSAMYLCASTLAGVGRDTQYFGPGTRLTVL.

V gene TRBV5-4 combines with J gene TRBJ1-1; a possible D gene is TRBD1 (5 bases). The CDR3 loop spans 16 amino acids. Per germline, CDR1 SGHNT and CDR2 YYREEE (reference sequence). V lost 1 base and J 0 bases, leaving 13 bases between the germline ends. CDR3 DNA sequence: TGTGCCAGCAGCTTGCCAGGGAAAGGCATGAACACTGAAGCTTTCTTT. It specifies CASSLPGKGMNTEAFF.

Only a few counts were recorded for this clonotype. This chain connects TRBV20-1 to TRBJ1-6, with D maybe TRBD1 (5 bases). Trimming took off 0 bases at V and 6 bases at J, with 12 bases between the two ends. CDR3 length: 15 amino acids. CDR1 DFQATT and CDR2 SNEGSKA come from the germline V gene (reference sequence). CDR3 sequence: CSARDGGESNSPLHF. In DNA, the CDR3 is TGCAGTGCTAGAGATGGGGGGGAGTCTAATTCACCCCTCCACTTT.

This clonotype was picked up many times. This chain joins TRBV3-1 and TRBJ1-1; the D is unclear. Trimming took 0 bases from V and 0 from J, leaving 11 bases between them. Germline V lookup: CDR1 LGHDT, CDR2 YNNKEL (reference sequence). The CDR3 is 16 residues long. CDR3 residues: CASSQEGIWVNTEAFF. In DNA form, the CDR3 reads TGTGCCAGCAGCCAAGAGGGTATTTGGGTGAACACTGAAGCTTTCTTT.

This clonotype was picked up many times. The rearrangement uses TRBV20-1 and TRBJ2-7; the D gene is possibly TRBD2 (6 bases). CDR1 DFQATT and CDR2 SNEGSKA come from the germline V gene (reference sequence). The CDR3 is 13 amino acids. Trimming pared 3 bases from V and 2 bases from J, leaving 11 bases between. The CDR3 sequence: CSARMGGPYEQYF. The CDR3 nucleotides read TGCAGTGCTAGGATGGGGGGACCCTACGAGCAGTACTTC.

This clonotype was seen repeatedly, ten times or more. The gene calls are TRBV18 and TRBJ2-3; unclear D gene. In germline, CDR1 is KGHSH, CDR2 LQKENI. Trimming pared 3 bases from V and 2 bases from J, leaving 6 bases between. This CDR3 comprises 13 residues. CDR3 in amino acids: CASSPRITDTQYF. CDR3 coding DNA: TGTGCCAGCTCACCCCGGATCACAGATACGCAGTATTTT.

Ten or more counts support this clonotype. One end of the junction is discordant with germline, which a read error may explain. The chain uses TRBV12-5 and TRBJ1-2; D is ambiguous. Germline CDR1 and CDR2: LGHNT and FRNRAP. This CDR3 comprises 9 residues. CDR3 in amino acids: CLPLYGYTF. The CDR3 nucleotides read TGCCTCCCTCTTTATGGCTACACCTTC.

The J gene is TRBJ1-1, the V gene TRBV7-2, with D uncertain. Looked up from germline, CDR1 is SGHTA and CDR2 is FQGNSA. The CDR3 totals 16 residues. V lost 4 bases and J 0 bases, leaving 15 bases between the germline ends. CDR3 amino acids: CASSSRGSPLNTEAFF. The CDR3 DNA follows: TGTGCCAGCAGCTCCCGGGGTTCTCCTCTGAACACTGAAGCTTTCTTT.

The chain is built from TRBV2 and TRBJ2-1, with D unresolved. Germline values: CDR1 SNHLY, CDR2 FYNNEI. Between the trimmed V and J ends, which lost 4 bases and 4 bases, there was a span of 2 bases. The CDR3 has 11 amino acids. CDR3 residues: CASSVYNEQFF. CDR3 nucleotide sequence: TGTGCCAGCAGTGTTTACAATGAGCAGTTCTTC. Supplemented by reference TRBV2 and TRBJ2-1, the full variable domain reads EPEVTQTPSHQVTQMGQEVILRCVPISNHLYFYWYRQILGQKVEFLVSFYNNEISEKSEIFDDQFSVERPDGSNFTLKIRSTKLEDSAMYFCASSVYNEQFFGPGTRLTVL.

This clonotype was picked up many times. The V and J genes are TRBV15 and TRBJ2-1; D is perhaps TRBD1 (6 bases). This CDR3 has 15 amino acids. CDR1 is LNHNV, CDR2 YYDKDF, per germline (reference sequence). The ends were cut back, 0 bases at V and 1 base at J, with 7 bases in the middle. The CDR3 loop is CATSRDRGSYNEQFF. The CDR3 region has the DNA TGTGCCACCAGCAGAGACAGGGGTTCCTACAATGAGCAGTTCTTC.

This clonotype was seen ten or more times. The chain couples TRBV6-5 to TRBJ1-2, with D possibly matching TRBD1 (5 bases). The length of the CDR3 is 15 residues. The germline gives CDR1 MNHEY, CDR2 SVGAGI. Trimming stripped 4 bases from V and 4 bases from J, with 16 bases between. CDR3 in amino acids: CASSSPRGGVYGYTF. CDR3 bases: TGTGCCAGCAGTTCCCCCCGGGGGGGGGTCTATGGCTACACCTTC.

The V gene is TRBV12-3 or TRBV12-4, the J gene TRBJ2-1; D perhaps matches TRBD1 (6 bases). Trimming removed 4 bases at V and 3 bases at J, with 7 bases between. The length of the CDR3 is 13 residues. CDR3 DNA: TGTGCCAGCAGTTGGGACATCTACAATGAGCAGTTCTTC. Protein sequence: CASSWDIYNEQFF.

This clonotype was seen only a few times. The CDR3 DNA reads as TGTGCCAGCAGATCTACAGGAAACACTGAAGCTTTCTTT. Translation: CASRSTGNTEAFF. The V and J genes are TRBV5-5 and TRBJ1-1; the D gene is possibly TRBD1 (5 bases). Per the germline V gene, CDR1 is SGHKS and CDR2 is YYEKEE (reference sequence). Trimming took off 5 bases at V and 2 bases at J, with 10 bases between the two ends. This CDR3 contains 13 residues.

The CDR3 sequence: CASSVEGASGEQFF. For the CDR3, the DNA is TGTGCCAGCAGCGTAGAAGGTGCCAGCGGTGAGCAGTTCTTC. The V and J genes are TRBV9 and TRBJ2-1; D is possibly TRBD2 (5 bases). The CDR3 is 14 amino acids. Deletions cut 0 bases from V and 9 bases from J, with 13 bases between. Looked up from germline, CDR1 is SGDLS and CDR2 is YYNGEE.

CDR3 amino acids: CASKWTGNQPQHF. The CDR3 DNA reads as TGTGCCAGCAAATGGACGGGCAATCAGCCCCAGCATTTT. The V and J genes are TRBV6-1 and TRBJ1-5; unclear D gene. V was shortened by 7 bases and J by 2 bases, with 9 bases between the two germline ends. Germline V lookup: CDR1 MNHNS, CDR2 SASEGT. There are 13 residues in the CDR3.

This clonotype has just a few counts. The chain joins TRBV7-9 to TRBJ2-7; tentative D call: TRBD2 (6 bases). The CDR3 contains 12 residues. The ends were cut back, 4 bases at V and 3 bases at J, with 7 bases in the middle. Germline CDR1 is SEHNR and CDR2 is FQNEAQ (reference sequence). CDR3 amino acids: CASSSDYYEQYF. The CDR3 coding sequence is TGTGCCAGCAGCTCGGACTACTACGAGCAGTACTTC.

This clonotype was found many times. The gene calls are TRBV7-6 and TRBJ2-1; D unresolved. This CDR3 spans 15 amino acids. Germline V gene sequence: CDR1 SGHVS, CDR2 FNYEAQ. Trimming cost V 5 bases and J 4 bases, with 15 bases left between them. The CDR3 bases are TGTGCCAGCAGCACCCCCTCGGGCCTTTACAATGAGCAGTTCTTC. Residues: CASSTPSGLYNEQFF.

This clonotype has only a few counts. The V gene is TRBV7-9, the J gene TRBJ1-6; D is uncertain. This CDR3 is built from 14 residues. Germline V gene lookup returns CDR1 SEHNR and CDR2 FQNEAQ (reference sequence). The germline V and J ends were trimmed by 1 base and 10 bases, with 11 bases remaining between them. In nucleotides, the CDR3 is TGTGCCAGCAGCTTAGATCGGGGTAGCTCACCCCTCCACTTT. This gives the protein CASSLDRGSSPLHF.

This clonotype was found a few times. The J gene is TRBJ2-1, the V gene TRBV15; 7 bases map to TRBD1. Germline CDR1 LNHNV, CDR2 YYDKDF (reference sequence). V gave up 2 bases and J gave up 3 bases; unmatched junction bases: 13. This CDR3 spans 18 amino acids. The CDR3 DNA follows: TGTGCCACCAGCAGATACAGGGATGGGACAGACGACTACAATGAGCAGTTCTTC. Its translation is CATSRYRDGTDDYNEQFF.

This clonotype turned up a few times. The chain combines TRBV7-9 with TRBJ1-3; D is undetermined. Germline V lookup: CDR1 SEHNR, CDR2 FQNEAQ (reference sequence). V lost 2 bases and J lost 4, with 6 bases in between. The CDR3 is 13 residues long. This CDR3 is CASSLTEGNTIYF. CDR3 in DNA: TGTGCCAGCAGCTTAACAGAAGGAAACACCATATATTTT.

The chain recombines TRBV4-1 with TRBJ2-1; D remains ambiguous. The ends were cut back, 3 bases at V and 6 bases at J, with 0 bases in the middle. Germline V CDR1 and CDR2: MGHRA, YSYEKL. This CDR3 comprises 10 residues. The CDR3 here is CASSHNEQFF. CDR3 sequence (DNA): TGCGCCAGCAGCCACAATGAGCAGTTCTTC.

This rearrangement joins TRBV4-2 to TRBJ1-1; D gene unclear. V lost 0 bases, J lost 6 bases, and 8 bases lay in between. The CDR3 is 13 residues long. CDR1 and CDR2 from the germline V gene are LGHNA and YNFKEQ. The CDR3, as DNA: TGTGCCAGCAGCCAAGAGTCCGAGCCTGAAGCTTTCTTT. Translation gives CASSQESEPEAFF.